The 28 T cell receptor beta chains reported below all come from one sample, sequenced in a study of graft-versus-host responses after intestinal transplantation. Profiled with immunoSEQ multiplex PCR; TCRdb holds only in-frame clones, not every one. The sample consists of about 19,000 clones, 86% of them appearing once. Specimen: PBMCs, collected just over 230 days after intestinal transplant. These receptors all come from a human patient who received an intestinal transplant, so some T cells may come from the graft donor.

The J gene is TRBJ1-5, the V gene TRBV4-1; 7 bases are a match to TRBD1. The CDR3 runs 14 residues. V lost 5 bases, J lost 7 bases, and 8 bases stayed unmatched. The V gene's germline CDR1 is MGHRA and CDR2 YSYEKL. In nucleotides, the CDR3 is TGCGCCAGCAGCGACGATATCAGGGGGCAGCCCCAGCATTTT. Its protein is CASSDDIRGQPQHF.

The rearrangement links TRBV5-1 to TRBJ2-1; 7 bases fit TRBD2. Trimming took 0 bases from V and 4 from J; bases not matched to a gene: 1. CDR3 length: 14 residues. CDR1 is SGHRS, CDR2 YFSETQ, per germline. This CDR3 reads CASSLELAYNEQFF. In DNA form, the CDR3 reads TGCGCCAGCAGCTTGGAACTAGCGTACAATGAGCAGTTCTTC.

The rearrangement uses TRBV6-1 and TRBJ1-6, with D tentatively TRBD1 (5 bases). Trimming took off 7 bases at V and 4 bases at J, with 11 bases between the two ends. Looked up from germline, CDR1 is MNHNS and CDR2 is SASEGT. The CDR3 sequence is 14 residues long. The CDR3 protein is CASMGPNYNSPLHF. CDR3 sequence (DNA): TGTGCCAGCATGGGGCCAAATTATAATTCACCCCTCCACTTT.

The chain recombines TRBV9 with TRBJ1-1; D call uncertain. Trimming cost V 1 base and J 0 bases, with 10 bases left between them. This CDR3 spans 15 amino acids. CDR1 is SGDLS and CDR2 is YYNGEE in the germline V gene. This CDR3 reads CASSVLGDMNTEAFF. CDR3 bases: TGTGCCAGCAGCGTATTGGGTGACATGAACACTGAAGCTTTCTTT.

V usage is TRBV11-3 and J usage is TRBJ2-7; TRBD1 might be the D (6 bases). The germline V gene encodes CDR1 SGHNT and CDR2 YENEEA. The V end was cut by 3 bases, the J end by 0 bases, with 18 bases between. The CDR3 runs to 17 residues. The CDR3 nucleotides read TGTGCCAGCAGCTTTCGACAGGCCTTAAGGAGCTCCTACGAGCAGTACTTC. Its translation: CASSFRQALRSSYEQYF.

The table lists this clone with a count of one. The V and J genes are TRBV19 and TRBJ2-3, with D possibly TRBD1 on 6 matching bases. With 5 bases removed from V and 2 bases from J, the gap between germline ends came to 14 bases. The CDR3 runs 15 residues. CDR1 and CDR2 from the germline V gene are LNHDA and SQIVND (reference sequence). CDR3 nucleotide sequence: TGTGCCAGTAGTGCCAGGACAGATTACACAGATACGCAGTATTTT. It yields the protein CASSARTDYTDTQYF.

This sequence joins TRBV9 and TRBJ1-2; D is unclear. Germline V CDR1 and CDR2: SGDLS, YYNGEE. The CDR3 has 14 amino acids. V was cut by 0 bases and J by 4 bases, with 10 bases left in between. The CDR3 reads CASSVAGKPYGYTF. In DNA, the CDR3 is TGTGCCAGCAGCGTAGCAGGAAAGCCCTATGGCTACACCTTC.

Here the CDR3 reads CASSLVGNTEAFF. CDR3 nucleotides: TGTGCCAGCAGCTTAGTGGGTAACACTGAAGCTTTCTTT. J is TRBJ1-1 and V is TRBV7-2, with D uncertain. Germline CDR1 reads SGHTA; CDR2 reads FQGNSA. Trimming took off 1 base at V and 2 bases at J, with 5 bases between the two ends. The CDR3 extends over 13 amino acids. Based on the CDR3 plus reference TRBV7-2 and TRBJ1-1, the full variable domain is GAGVSQSPSNKVTEKGKDVELRCDPISGHTALYWYRQSLGQGLEFLIYFQGNSAPDKSGLPSDRFSAERTGGSVSTLTIQRTQQEDSAVYLCASSLVGNTEAFFGQGTRLTVV.

In nucleotides, the CDR3 is TGTGCCAGCAGCTCCCGTGCCCCCGTGTGGGACTCCTACAATGAGCAGTTCTTC. Its translation: CASSSRAPVWDSYNEQFF. The chain combines TRBV9 with TRBJ2-1, with D hard to call. CDR1 SGDLS and CDR2 YYNGEE come from the germline V gene. The CDR3 consists of 18 residues. V was cut by 4 bases and J by 0 bases, with 20 bases left in between.

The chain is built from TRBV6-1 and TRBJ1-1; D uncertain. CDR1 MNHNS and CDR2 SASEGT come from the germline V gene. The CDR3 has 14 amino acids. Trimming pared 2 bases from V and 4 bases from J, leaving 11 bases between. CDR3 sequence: CASSEIPRSTEAFF. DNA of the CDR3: TGTGCCAGCAGTGAAATTCCGCGGAGCACTGAAGCTTTCTTT.

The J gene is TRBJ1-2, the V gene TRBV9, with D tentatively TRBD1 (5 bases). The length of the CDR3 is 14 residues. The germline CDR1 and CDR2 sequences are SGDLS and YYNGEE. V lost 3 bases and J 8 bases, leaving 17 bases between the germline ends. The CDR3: CASSGDTSGRGYTF. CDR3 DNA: TGTGCCAGCAGCGGAGACACCTCGGGGCGGGGCTACACCTTC.

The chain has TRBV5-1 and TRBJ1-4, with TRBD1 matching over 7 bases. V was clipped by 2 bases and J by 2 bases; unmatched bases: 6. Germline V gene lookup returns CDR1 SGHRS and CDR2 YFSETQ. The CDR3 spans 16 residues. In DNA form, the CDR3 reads TGCGCCAGCAGCTTCGAAGTAGGGGGCACTAATGAAAAACTGTTTTTT. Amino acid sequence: CASSFEVGGTNEKLFF.

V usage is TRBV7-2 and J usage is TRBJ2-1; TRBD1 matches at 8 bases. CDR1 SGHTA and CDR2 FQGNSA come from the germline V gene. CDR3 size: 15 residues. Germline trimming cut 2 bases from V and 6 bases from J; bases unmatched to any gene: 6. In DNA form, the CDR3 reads TGTGCCAGCAGCTTATGCCGGGACAGGTTCAATGAGCAGTTCTTC. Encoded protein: CASSLCRDRFNEQFF.

The DNA of the CDR3 is TGTGCCAGCAGTGATAGCGGGTTCGAAAAACTGTTTTTT. It codes for CASSDSGFEKLFF. This sequence joins TRBV2 and TRBJ1-4; D remains ambiguous. Germline assignment: CDR1 SNHLY and CDR2 FYNNEI. The CDR3 length is 13 residues. Trimming took off 3 bases at V and 8 bases at J, with 10 bases between the two ends. Based on the CDR3 plus reference TRBV2 and TRBJ1-4, the full variable domain is EPEVTQTPSHQVTQMGQEVILRCVPISNHLYFYWYRQILGQKVEFLVSFYNNEISEKSEIFDDQFSVERPDGSNFTLKIRSTKLEDSAMYFCASSDSGFEKLFFGSGTQLSVL.

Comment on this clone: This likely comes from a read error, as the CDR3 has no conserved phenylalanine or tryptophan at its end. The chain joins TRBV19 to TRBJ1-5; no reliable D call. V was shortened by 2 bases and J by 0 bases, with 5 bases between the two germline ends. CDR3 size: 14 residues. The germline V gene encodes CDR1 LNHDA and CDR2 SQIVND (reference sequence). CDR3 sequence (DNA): TGTGCCAGTAGTATACAGGATAGCAATCAGCCCCAGCATCTT. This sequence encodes CASSIQDSNQPQHL.

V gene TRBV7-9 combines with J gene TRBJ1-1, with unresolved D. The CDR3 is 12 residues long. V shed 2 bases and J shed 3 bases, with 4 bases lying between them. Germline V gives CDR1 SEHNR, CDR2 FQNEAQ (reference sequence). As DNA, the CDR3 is TGTGCCAGCAGCTTAAGAGACACTGAAGCTTTCTTT. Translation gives CASSLRDTEAFF.

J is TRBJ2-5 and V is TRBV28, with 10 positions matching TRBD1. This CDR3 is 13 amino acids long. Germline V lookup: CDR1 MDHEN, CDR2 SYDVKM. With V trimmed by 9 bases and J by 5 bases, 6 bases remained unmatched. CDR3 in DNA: TGTGCCAGTACGACAGGGGGCATGGAGACCCAGTACTTC. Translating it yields CASTTGGMETQYF.

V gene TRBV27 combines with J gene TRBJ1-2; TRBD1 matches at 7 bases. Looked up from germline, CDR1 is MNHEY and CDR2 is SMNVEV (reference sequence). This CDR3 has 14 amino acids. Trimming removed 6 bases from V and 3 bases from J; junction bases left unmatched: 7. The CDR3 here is CASSTNRGHYGYTF. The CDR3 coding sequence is TGTGCCAGCAGCACTAACAGGGGACACTATGGCTACACCTTC.

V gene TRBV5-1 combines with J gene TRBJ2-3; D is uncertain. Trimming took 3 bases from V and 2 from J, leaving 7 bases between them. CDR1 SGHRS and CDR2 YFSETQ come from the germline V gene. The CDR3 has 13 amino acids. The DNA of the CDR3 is TGCGCCAGCAGCTCCTATTCCACAGATACGCAGTATTTT. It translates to CASSSYSTDTQYF.

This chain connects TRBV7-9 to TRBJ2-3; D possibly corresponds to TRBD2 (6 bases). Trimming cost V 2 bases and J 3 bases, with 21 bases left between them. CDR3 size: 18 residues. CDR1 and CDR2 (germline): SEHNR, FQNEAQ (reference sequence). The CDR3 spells CASSLSKMGGRGTDTQYF. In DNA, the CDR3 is TGTGCCAGCAGCTTATCAAAGATGGGGGGACGTGGGACAGATACGCAGTATTTT.

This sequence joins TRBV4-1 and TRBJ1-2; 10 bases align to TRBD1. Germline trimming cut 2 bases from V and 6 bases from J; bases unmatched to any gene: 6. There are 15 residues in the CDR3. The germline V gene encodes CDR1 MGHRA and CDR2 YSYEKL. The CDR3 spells CASSQFPGQGNGYTF. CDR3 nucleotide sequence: TGCGCCAGCAGCCAATTTCCGGGACAGGGGAATGGCTACACCTTC.

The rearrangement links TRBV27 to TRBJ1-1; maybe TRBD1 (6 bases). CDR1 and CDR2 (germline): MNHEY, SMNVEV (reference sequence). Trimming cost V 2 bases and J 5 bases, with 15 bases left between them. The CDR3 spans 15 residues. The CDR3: CASSLAPGVQTEAFF. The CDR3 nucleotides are TGTGCCAGCAGTTTAGCCCCAGGGGTTCAGACTGAAGCTTTCTTT.

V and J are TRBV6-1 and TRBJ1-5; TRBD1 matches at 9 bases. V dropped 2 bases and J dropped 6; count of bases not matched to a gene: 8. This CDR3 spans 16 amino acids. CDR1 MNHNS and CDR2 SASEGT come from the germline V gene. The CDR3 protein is CASSESTGGAGQPQHF. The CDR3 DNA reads TGTGCCAGCAGTGAATCAACAGGGGGCGCGGGTCAGCCCCAGCATTTT.

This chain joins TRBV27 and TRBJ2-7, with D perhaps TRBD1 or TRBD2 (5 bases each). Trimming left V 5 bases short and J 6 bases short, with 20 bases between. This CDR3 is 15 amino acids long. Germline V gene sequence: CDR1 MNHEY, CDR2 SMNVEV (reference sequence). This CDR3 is CASSPTGPSFSEQYF. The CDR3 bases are TGTGCCAGCAGTCCCACGGGGCCGAGTTTTAGCGAGCAGTACTTC.

CDR3 amino acids: CATSRDREANEAFF. The DNA for the CDR3 is TGTGCCACCAGCAGAGATCGTGAGGCCAATGAAGCTTTCTTT. The V and J genes are TRBV15 and TRBJ1-1; unclear D gene. V was clipped by 0 bases and J by 7 bases, with 12 bases between them. The CDR3 totals 14 residues. Germline V CDR1 and CDR2: LNHNV, YYDKDF (reference sequence).

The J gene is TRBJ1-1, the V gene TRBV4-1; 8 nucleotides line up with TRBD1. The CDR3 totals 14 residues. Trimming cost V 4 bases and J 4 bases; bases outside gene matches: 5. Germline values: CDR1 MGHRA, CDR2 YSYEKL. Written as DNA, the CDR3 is TGCGCCAGCAGCCCCGGACAGGGCCCCACTGAAGCTTTCTTT. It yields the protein CASSPGQGPTEAFF.

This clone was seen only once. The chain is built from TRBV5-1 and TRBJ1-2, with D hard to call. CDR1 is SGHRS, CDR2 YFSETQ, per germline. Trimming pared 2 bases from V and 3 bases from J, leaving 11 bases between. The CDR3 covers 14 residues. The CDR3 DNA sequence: TGCGCCAGCAGCTTAGCACCCCGGGACTATGGCTACACCTTC. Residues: CASSLAPRDYGYTF.

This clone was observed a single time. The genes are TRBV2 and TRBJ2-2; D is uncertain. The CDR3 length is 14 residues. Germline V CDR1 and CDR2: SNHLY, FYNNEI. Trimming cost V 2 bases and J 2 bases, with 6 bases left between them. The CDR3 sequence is CASSEFSNTGELFF. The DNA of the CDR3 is TGTGCCAGCAGTGAATTTTCCAACACCGGGGAGCTGTTTTTT.